This TCR beta chain was found in a study of patients and donors after allogeneic stem cell transplantation. MiXCR, run by TCRdb on the RT-PCR reads, gives a single entry per CDR3 protein. The table lists some 960,000 distinct CDR3 sequences, approximately 18% of them singletons. Germline CDR1 and CDR2: SEHNR and FQNEAQ (reference sequence). The CDR3 has 13 residues. V lost 4 bases and J 6 bases, leaving 9 bases between the germline ends. The J gene is TRBJ2-2, the V gene TRBV7-9; tentatively, D is TRBD1 (5 bases). What was sequenced was blood, either unsorted or a sorted T cell fraction (not recorded which). This receptor was obtained from a human donor who was either an allogeneic HSCT recipient or a stem cell or donor lymphocyte infusion donor (not recorded which). It is not recorded whose cells these are; they may come from a transplant donor. CDR3 in DNA: TGTGCCAGCAGCTCAGGACAAGCCGGGGAGCTGTTTTTT. Its protein product is CASSSGQAGELFF.